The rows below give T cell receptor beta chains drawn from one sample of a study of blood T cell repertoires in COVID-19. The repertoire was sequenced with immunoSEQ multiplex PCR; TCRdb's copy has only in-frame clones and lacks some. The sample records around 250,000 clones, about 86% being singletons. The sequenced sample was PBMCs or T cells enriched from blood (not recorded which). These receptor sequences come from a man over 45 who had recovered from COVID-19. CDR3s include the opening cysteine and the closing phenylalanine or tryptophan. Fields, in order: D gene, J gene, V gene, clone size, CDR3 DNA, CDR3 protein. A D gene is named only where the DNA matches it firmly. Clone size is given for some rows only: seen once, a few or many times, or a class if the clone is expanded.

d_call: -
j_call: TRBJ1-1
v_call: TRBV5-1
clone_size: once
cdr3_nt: TGCGCCAGCAGCTTGGTGGGGGCCCGTGACGTCACTGAAGCTTTCTTT
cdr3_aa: CASSLVGARDVTEAFF

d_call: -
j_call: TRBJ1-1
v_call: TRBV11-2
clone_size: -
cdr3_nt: TGTGCCAGCAGCTTAACGGACTACACTGAAGCTTTCTTT
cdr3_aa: CASSLTDYTEAFF

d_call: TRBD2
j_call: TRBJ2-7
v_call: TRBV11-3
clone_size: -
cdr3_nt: TGTGCCAGCAGCGACATTAGCGGGAGGTCTATCTCCTACGAGCAGTACTTC
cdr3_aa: CASSDISGRSISYEQYF

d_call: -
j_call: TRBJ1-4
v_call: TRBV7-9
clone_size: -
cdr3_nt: TGTGCCAGCAGCCGGGTCTTTAATGAAAAACTGTTTTTT
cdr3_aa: CASSRVFNEKLFF

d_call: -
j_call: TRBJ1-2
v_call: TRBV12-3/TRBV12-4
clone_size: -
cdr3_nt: TGTGCCAGCAGTTTTTTACAGGGCCACGGCTACACCTTC
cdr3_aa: CASSFLQGHGYTF

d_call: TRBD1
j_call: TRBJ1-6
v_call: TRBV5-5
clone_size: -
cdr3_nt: TGTGCCAGCAGCTTGGAGCCAGGGGGCGTTTCACCCCTCCACTTT
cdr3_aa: CASSLEPGGVSPLHF

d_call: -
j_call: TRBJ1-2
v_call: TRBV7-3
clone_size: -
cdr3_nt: TGTGCCAGCAGCTCTGGGGGGTTATATGGCTACACCTTC
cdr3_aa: CASSSGGLYGYTF

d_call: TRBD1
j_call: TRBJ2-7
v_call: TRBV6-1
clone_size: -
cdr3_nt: TGTGCCAGCAGTGAAGGGCCGACAGGGGTCGGCTACGAGCAGTACTTC
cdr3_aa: CASSEGPTGVGYEQYF

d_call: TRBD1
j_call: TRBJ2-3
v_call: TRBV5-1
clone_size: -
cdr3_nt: TGCGCCAGCAGCGCCCCCGGACAGGGGCGAACAGATACGCAGTATTTT
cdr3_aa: CASSAPGQGRTDTQYF

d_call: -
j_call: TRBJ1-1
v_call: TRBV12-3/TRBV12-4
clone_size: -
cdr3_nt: TGTGCCAGCAGCTCTAATAGGAACACTGAAGCTTTCTTT
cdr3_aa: CASSSNRNTEAFF

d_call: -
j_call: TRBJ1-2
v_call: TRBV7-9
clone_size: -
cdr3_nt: TGTGCCAGCAGCCCGGACAGCCACCCGGCTTATGGCTACACCTTC
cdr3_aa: CASSPDSHPAYGYTF

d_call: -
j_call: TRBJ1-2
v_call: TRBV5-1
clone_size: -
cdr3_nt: TGCGCCAGCAGCTTGGGTCAGGGGATGGGTGGCTACACCTTC
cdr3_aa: CASSLGQGMGGYTF

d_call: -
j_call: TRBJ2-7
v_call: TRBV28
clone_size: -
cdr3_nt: TGTGCCAGCAGTCCCCCCCTTTACGAGCAGTACTTC
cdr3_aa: CASSPPLYEQYF

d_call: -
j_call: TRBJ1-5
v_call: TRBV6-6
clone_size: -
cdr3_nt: TGTGCCAGCAGTTATGGCAGCAATCAGCCCCAGCATTTT
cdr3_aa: CASSYGSNQPQHF

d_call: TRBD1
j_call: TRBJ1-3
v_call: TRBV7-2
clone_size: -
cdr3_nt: TGTGCCAGCAGCCGGGACAGGGTGGAAGGAAACACCATATATTTT
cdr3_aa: CASSRDRVEGNTIYF